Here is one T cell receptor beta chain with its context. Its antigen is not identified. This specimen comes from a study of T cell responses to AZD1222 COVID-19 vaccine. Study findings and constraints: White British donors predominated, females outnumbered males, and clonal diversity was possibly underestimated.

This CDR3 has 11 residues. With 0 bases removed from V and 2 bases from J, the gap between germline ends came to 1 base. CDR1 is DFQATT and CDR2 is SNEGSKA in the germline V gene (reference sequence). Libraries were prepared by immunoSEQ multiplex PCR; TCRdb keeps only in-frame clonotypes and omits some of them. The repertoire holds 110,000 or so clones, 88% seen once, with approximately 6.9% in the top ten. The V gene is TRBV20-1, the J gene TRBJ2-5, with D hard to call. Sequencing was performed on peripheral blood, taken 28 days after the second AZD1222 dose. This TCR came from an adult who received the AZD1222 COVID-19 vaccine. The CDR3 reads CSARDQETQYF. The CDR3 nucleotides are TGCAGTGCTAGAGATCAAGAGACCCAGTACTTC.